This T cell receptor beta chain is from a study of blood T cell repertoires in COVID-19. About the research overall: From the United States, Italy and Spain came samples of acute and convalescent COVID-19. The cDNA or gDNA used as material had been derived from T cells, B-cell-depleted T cells, or PBMCs.

Per the authors' pipeline: Estimated nucleated cell counts came from reference gene primer amplification. TCRdb's copy holds only in-frame clones and misses some; the assay was immunoSEQ multiplex PCR. The DNA was the basis for D and trimming; V, J and clone size are from that table. The repertoire holds roughly 250,000 clones, with about 80% as singletons. Germline CDR1 reads SGHAT; CDR2 reads FQDESV (reference sequence). The CDR3 is made up of 15 amino acids. Trimming pared 5 bases from V and 1 base from J, leaving 11 bases between. The clonotype was recovered from a woman of 80 years or more with acute or convalescent COVID-19. Sequenced sample: peripheral blood. The chain recombines TRBV11-1 with TRBJ1-4; D is perhaps TRBD1 (6 bases). The DNA for the CDR3 is TGTGCCAGCAGCCTCGGGACACTAACTAATGAAAAACTGTTTTTT. The encoded protein is CASSLGTLTNEKLFF.